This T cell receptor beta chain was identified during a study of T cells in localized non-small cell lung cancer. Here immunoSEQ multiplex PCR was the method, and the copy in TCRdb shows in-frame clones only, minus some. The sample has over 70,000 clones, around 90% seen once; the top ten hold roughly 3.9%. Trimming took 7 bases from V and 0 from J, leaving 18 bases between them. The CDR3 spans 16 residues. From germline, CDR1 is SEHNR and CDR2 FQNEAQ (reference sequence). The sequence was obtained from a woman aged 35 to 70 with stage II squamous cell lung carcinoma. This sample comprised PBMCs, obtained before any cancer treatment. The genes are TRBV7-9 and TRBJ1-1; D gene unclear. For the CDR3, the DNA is TGTGCCAGCATCCGGGAGTTAACGTCAATGAACACTGAAGCTTTCTTT. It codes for CASIRELTSMNTEAFF.